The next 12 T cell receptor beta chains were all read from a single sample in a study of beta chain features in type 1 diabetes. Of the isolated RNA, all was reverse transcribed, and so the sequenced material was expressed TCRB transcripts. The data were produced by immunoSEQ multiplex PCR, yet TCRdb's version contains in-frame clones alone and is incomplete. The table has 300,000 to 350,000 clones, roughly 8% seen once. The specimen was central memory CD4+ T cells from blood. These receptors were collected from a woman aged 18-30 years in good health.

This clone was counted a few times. CDR3 region: CASSLSGTSPYEQYF. DNA of the CDR3: TGTGCCAGCAGCTTATCCGGGACTAGCCCCTACGAGCAGTACTTC. The chain is built from TRBV7-2 and TRBJ2-7; 9 bases are shared with TRBD2. The CDR3 length is 15 residues. J lost 2 bases, V lost 2 bases, and 4 bases had no gene match. The germline CDR1 and CDR2 sequences are SGHTA and FQGNSA.

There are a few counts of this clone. CDR3 in amino acids: CSARANYGYTF. CDR3 DNA sequence: TGCAGTGCTAGGGCCAACTATGGCTACACCTTC. V and J are TRBV20-1 and TRBJ1-2; no definite D call. Trimming removed 3 bases from V and 2 bases from J, with 4 bases in between. The CDR3 spans 11 residues. Germline V CDR1 and CDR2: DFQATT, SNEGSKA (reference sequence).

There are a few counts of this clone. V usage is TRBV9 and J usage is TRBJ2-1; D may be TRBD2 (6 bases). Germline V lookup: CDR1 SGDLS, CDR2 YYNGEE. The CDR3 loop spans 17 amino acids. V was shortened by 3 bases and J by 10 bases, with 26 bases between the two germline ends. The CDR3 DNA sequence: TGTGCCAGCAGCGAGGATCCCCGAGGGACTCTCATGGGGGAGCAGTTCTTC. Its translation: CASSEDPRGTLMGEQFF. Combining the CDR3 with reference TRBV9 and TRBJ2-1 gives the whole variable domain DSGVTQTPKHLITATGQRVTLRCSPRSGDLSVYWYQQSLDQGLQFLIQYYNGEERAKGNILERFSAQQFPDLHSELNLSSLELGDSALYFCASSEDPRGTLMGEQFFGPGTRLTVL.

This CDR3 is CASSLVAGAETQYF. In nucleotides, the CDR3 is TGTGCCAGCAGCTTAGTGGCGGGAGCAGAGACCCAGTACTTC. The chain is built from TRBV7-2 and TRBJ2-5, with TRBD2 matching over 7 bases. There are 14 residues in the CDR3. Looked up from germline, CDR1 is SGHTA and CDR2 is FQGNSA. V trimming: 1 base; J trimming: 4 bases; junction bases outside the gene matches: 3.

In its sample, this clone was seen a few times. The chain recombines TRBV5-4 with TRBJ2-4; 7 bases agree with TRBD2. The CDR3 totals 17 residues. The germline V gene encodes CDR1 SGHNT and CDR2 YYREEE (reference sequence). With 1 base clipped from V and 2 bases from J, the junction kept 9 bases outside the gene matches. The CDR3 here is CASSLYSPGGTKNIQYF. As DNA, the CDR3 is TGTGCCAGCAGCTTGTATTCACCGGGAGGTACCAAAAACATTCAGTACTTC.

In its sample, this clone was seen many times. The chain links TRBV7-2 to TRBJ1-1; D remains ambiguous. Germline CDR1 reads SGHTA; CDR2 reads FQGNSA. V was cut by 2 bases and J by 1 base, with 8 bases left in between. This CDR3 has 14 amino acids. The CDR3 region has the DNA TGTGCCAGCAGCTTAAGAGGCACGAACACTGAAGCTTTCTTT. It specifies CASSLRGTNTEAFF. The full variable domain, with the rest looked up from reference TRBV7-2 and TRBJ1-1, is GAGVSQSPSNKVTEKGKDVELRCDPISGHTALYWYRQSLGQGLEFLIYFQGNSAPDKSGLPSDRFSAERTGGSVSTLTIQRTQQEDSAVYLCASSLRGTNTEAFFGQGTRLTVV.

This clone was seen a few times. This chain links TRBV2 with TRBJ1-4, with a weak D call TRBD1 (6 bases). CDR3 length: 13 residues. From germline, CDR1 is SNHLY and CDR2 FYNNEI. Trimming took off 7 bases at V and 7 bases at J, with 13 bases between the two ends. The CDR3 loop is CASKADSPEKLFF. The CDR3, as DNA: TGTGCCAGCAAGGCGGACAGCCCTGAAAAACTGTTTTTT.

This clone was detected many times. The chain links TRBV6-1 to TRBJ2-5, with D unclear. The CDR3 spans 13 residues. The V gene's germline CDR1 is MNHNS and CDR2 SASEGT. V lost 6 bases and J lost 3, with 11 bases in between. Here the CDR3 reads CASSGQAEETQYF. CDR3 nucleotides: TGTGCCAGCAGCGGCCAGGCCGAAGAGACCCAGTACTTC.

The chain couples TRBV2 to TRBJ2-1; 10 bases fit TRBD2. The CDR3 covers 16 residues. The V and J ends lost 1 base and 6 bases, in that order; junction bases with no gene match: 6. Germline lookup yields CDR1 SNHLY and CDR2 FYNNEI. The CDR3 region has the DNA TGTGCCAGCAGTGAAGGGGTAGCGGGAGGCTCCAATGAGCAGTTCTTC. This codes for CASSEGVAGGSNEQFF.

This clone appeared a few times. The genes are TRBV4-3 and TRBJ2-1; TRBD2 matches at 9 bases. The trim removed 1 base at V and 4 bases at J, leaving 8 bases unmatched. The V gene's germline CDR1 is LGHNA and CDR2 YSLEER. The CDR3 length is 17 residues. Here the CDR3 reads CASSQVFSSGKYNEQFF. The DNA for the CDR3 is TGCGCCAGCAGCCAAGTTTTTTCTAGCGGGAAGTACAATGAGCAGTTCTTC.

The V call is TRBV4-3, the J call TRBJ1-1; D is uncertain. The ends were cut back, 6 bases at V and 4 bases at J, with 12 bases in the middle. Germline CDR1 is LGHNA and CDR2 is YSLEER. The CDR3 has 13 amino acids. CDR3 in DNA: TGCGCCAGCAGGCCGGGCCCGGGCACTGAAGCTTTCTTT. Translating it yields CASRPGPGTEAFF.

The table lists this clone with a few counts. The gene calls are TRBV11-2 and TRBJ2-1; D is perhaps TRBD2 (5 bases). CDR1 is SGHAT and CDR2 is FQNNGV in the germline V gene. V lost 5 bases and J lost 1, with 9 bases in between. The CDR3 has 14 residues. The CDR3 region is CASSLLVSYNEQFF. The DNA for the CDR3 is TGTGCCAGCAGCCTACTAGTGTCCTACAATGAGCAGTTCTTC.